A selection of T cell receptor beta chains follows, all from one sample in a study of blood T cell repertoires in COVID-19. Generated by immunoSEQ multiplex PCR, the TCRdb table keeps only in-frame clones and is missing some. Of some 150,000 clones listed, 70% to 90% are singletons. The material sequenced was peripheral blood. The receptor set was obtained from a man in his forties with acute or convalescent COVID-19. CDR3s include the opening cysteine and the closing phenylalanine or tryptophan. Fields, in order: clone size, V gene, J gene, D gene, CDR3 DNA, CDR3 protein. The D gene is left open where the match is weak. The listing skips clone size in some rows; elsewhere it reads once, few, many or a size class.

>.|TRBV18|TRBJ2-3|.
TGTGCCAGCTCCCCAACCGGGACACTACTCACAGATACGCAGTATTTT
CASSPTGTLLTDTQYF
>.|TRBV28|TRBJ1-1|.
TGTGCCAGCAGTCCCCCGGGGGGCACTGAAGCTTTCTTT
CASSPPGGTEAFF
>.|TRBV5-1|TRBJ1-1|.
TGCGCCAGCAGCTTGGTCCCGGCAGGGGCGGTGAACACTGAAGCTTTCTTT
CASSLVPAGAVNTEAFF
>few|TRBV29-1|TRBJ2-1|TRBD2
TGCAGCGTCAAACTAAAAGCGGGGGAGTTAAACAATGAGCAGTTCTTC
CSVKLKAGELNNEQFF
>.|TRBV19|TRBJ2-1|TRBD1
TGTGCCAGTAGTTCCACGACAGGGGCAAACCCTTACAATGAGCAGTTCTTC
CASSSTTGANPYNEQFF
>.|TRBV28|TRBJ1-1|TRBD1
TGTGCCAGCATCCCACCTATCCCCGGGACAGGGGTCACTGAAGCTTTCTTT
CASIPPIPGTGVTEAFF
>.|TRBV10-3|TRBJ1-5|.
TGTGCCATCAGTGACCTGCTCGGTCAGCCCCAGCATTTT
CAISDLLGQPQHF
>.|TRBV28|TRBJ1-1|TRBD1
TGTGCCAGCAGTATAACGACACCAGGGGGGGCTTTCTTT
CASSITTPGGAFF
>once|TRBV11-2|TRBJ2-7|.
TGTGCCAGCAGCTCCACCGATGGAGGGTACGAGCAGTACTTC
CASSSTDGGYEQYF
>.|TRBV7-9|TRBJ2-5|TRBD1
TGTGCCAGCAGCTTTGGGACAGACCTCCAAGAGACCCAGTACTTC
CASSFGTDLQETQYF
>.|TRBV2|TRBJ1-1|TRBD1
TGTGCCAGCAGTGAGACAGGGTACGGGAACACTGAAGCTTTCTTT
CASSETGYGNTEAFF
>few|TRBV6-2/TRBV6-3|TRBJ1-1|.
TGTGCCAGCAGTTACGAGGGGAACACTGAAGCTTTCTTT
CASSYEGNTEAFF
>once|TRBV19|TRBJ2-1|TRBD2
TGTGCCAGTAGTATCCGGCTAGCGGGGGCCCACCCCAATGAGCAGTTCTTC
CASSIRLAGAHPNEQFF
>.|TRBV6-5|TRBJ1-5|.
TGTGCCAGCAGTCCCTCTCGGGGTTTCAGTCAGCCCCAGCATTTT
CASSPSRGFSQPQHF
>.|TRBV28|TRBJ1-2|.
TGTGCCAGCAGTTTACAAGGTTTTCGGAGGGGTAGGGGCTACACCTTC
CASSLQGFRRGRGYTF
>.|TRBV12-3/TRBV12-4|TRBJ2-7|.
TGTGCCAGCAGTTCTCCCTACGAGCAGTACTTC
CASSSPYEQYF
>.|TRBV9|TRBJ2-2|.
TGTGCCAGCAGCGCCCGTGGAACAGGGTCGAACACCGGGGAGCTGTTTTTT
CASSARGTGSNTGELFF
>.|TRBV2|TRBJ1-2|.
TGTGCCAGCAGCGACAGGTCCTACTATGGCTACACCTTC
CASSDRSYYGYTF
>.|TRBV18|TRBJ2-2|.
TGTGCCAGCTCACCACAGTCCGGGGTGCGGACCGGGGAGCTGTTTTTT
CASSPQSGVRTGELFF
>.|TRBV2|TRBJ2-1|TRBD2
TGTGCCAGCAGCCCACTAGCGGGGGTCTACAATGAGCAGTTCTTC
CASSPLAGVYNEQFF
>.|TRBV7-7|TRBJ2-2|.
TGTGCTAGCAGCTCTCGGGACACCACCACCGGGGAGCTGTTTTTT
CASSSRDTTTGELFF
>few|TRBV7-9|TRBJ2-2|TRBD1
TGTGCCAGCAGTTACGATCGGACAGGGGTGAACACCGGGGAGCTGTTTTTT
CASSYDRTGVNTGELFF
>few|TRBV9|TRBJ1-3|.
TGTGCCAGCAGCGTTGCGAGCGGGGGCCTCGACACCATATATTTT
CASSVASGGLDTIYF
>.|TRBV7-2|TRBJ2-1|TRBD2
TGTGCCAGCAGCTTAGCAGGGAGCGGGGGGCAAAATGAGCAGTTCTTC
CASSLAGSGGQNEQFF
>.|TRBV2|TRBJ1-4|.
TGTGCCAGCAGTGAACAGGCTGCAACTAATGAAAAACTGTTTTTT
CASSEQAATNEKLFF
>once|TRBV13|TRBJ2-7|TRBD2
TGTGCCAGCAGTCCACAGCGGGGTCCTGGCTATCTCTACGAGCAGTACTTC
CASSPQRGPGYLYEQYF
>.|TRBV6-5|TRBJ1-2|.
TGTGCCGGGGGGAGTAACTCCGGCGCGAACTATGGCTACACCTTC
CAGGSNSGANYGYTF
>.|TRBV2|TRBJ2-1|TRBD2
TGTGCCAGCAGAGCGGGGGGCAGCTCCTACAATGAGCAGTTCTTC
CASRAGGSSYNEQFF
>.|TRBV19|TRBJ2-7|.
TGTGCCAGTAGTCCCGATTCACAGGCCCAGCAACTTCAGTACTTC
CASSPDSQAQQLQYF
>.|TRBV5-1|TRBJ1-1|.
TGCGCCAGCAGCCCCTCTATTACAGGGAGGAACACTGAAGCTTTCTTT
CASSPSITGRNTEAFF
>.|TRBV7-8|TRBJ1-2|.
TGTGCCAGCAGCTTAGCGCGGTGGGGGCAACCGTGGAGCTACACCTTC
CASSLARWGQPWSYTF
>.|TRBV9|TRBJ2-3|TRBD2
TGTGCCAGCAGCACCTCCCCGGGGCTAGCGGGGCTTTCCACAGATACGCAGTATTTT
CASSTSPGLAGLSTDTQYF
>.|TRBV30|TRBJ1-4|.
TGTGCCTGGAGTAGGAAAGTTACGGGTTTCGGTGAAAAACTGTTTTTT
CAWSRKVTGFGEKLFF
>.|TRBV7-9|TRBJ1-4|.
TGTGCCAGCAGCTCGGAACAGGTCGTTGGTGAAAAACTGTTTTTT
CASSSEQVVGEKLFF
>.|TRBV7-3|TRBJ2-1|TRBD1
TGTGCCAGCAGCTCCCGGACAGGCGCTACCTACAATGAGCAGTTCTTC
CASSSRTGATYNEQFF
>few|TRBV9|TRBJ1-4|TRBD1
TGTGCCAGCAGCGTAGGGACAGGGGGCCCTGGCGAAAAACTGTTTTTT
CASSVGTGGPGEKLFF
>once|TRBV27|TRBJ2-5|TRBD2
TGTGCCAGCAGACCACTAGCGGGGGGTAAAGAGACCCAGTACTTC
CASRPLAGGKETQYF
>.|TRBV3-1/TRBV3-2|TRBJ2-7|.
TGTGCCAGCAGCCACCCGGGGACACCGTACGAGCAGTACTTC
CASSHPGTPYEQYF
>.|TRBV4-2|TRBJ1-3|.
TGTGCCAGCAGCCAAGACGACGGGTCTGGAAACACCATATATTTT
CASSQDDGSGNTIYF
>.|TRBV5-1|TRBJ2-5|TRBD1
TGCGCCAGCAGCTCCGGGACAGCCGAAGAGACCCAGTACTTC
CASSSGTAEETQYF
>.|TRBV2|TRBJ1-2|.
TGTGCCAGCAGTGTCGAAGGCGGCAGGGAATATGGCTACACCTTC
CASSVEGGREYGYTF
>few|TRBV11-2|TRBJ2-7|TRBD1
TGTGCCAGCAGCTTAGAAGTCCGGGACAGTTACGAGCAGTACTTC
CASSLEVRDSYEQYF
>once|TRBV11-2|TRBJ2-5|.
TGTGCCAGCAGCTCGACCGGGACTTGGGCGGTTAACCAAGAGACCCAGTACTTC
CASSSTGTWAVNQETQYF
>.|TRBV11-2|TRBJ2-5|.
TGTGCCAGCAGCTCCTGGGCCTTATCCGGACAGCAAGAGACCCAGTACTTC
CASSSWALSGQQETQYF
>.|TRBV6-6|TRBJ1-1|.
TGTGCCAGCAGTTACGGCAGGGACACTGAAGCTTTCTTT
CASSYGRDTEAFF
>.|TRBV19|TRBJ2-3|TRBD2
TGTGCCAGTAGGTCCACTAGCGGGGTCACAGATACGCAGTATTTT
CASRSTSGVTDTQYF
>.|TRBV7-2|TRBJ2-3|TRBD2
TGTGCCAGCAGGCCACCGGGACTAGCCTCAGATACGCAGTATTTT
CASRPPGLASDTQYF
>once|TRBV27|TRBJ2-2|TRBD1
TGTGCCAGCAGCTTATCAGGGGGCGCCTGGGGAAACGGGGAGCTGTTTTTT
CASSLSGGAWGNGELFF
>.|TRBV29-1|TRBJ2-5|.
TGCAGCGTTATGTCGGGGGGCGGAGAGACCCAGTACTTC
CSVMSGGGETQYF
>.|TRBV18|TRBJ2-1|.
TGTGCCAGCTCACCAACGCGGTCATACAATGAGCAGTTCTTC
CASSPTRSYNEQFF
>few|TRBV24-1|TRBJ1-2|.
TGTGCCACCAGTGATTGGCCGGGGAACTATGGCTACACCTTC
CATSDWPGNYGYTF
>few|TRBV5-1|TRBJ2-3|TRBD2
TGCGCCAGCAGCTGGACTAGCGGGGGAGTCCGAGATACGCAGTATTTT
CASSWTSGGVRDTQYF
>.|TRBV7-9|TRBJ2-1|.
TGTGCCAGCAGCTTAGGGCCCCAGCAGGGTGAGCAGTTCTTC
CASSLGPQQGEQFF
>once|TRBV28|TRBJ2-2|TRBD2
TGTGCCAGCAGTCCCGGGGGGTCCGCGAACACCGGGGAGCTGTTTTTT
CASSPGGSANTGELFF
>few|TRBV25-1|TRBJ1-4|TRBD1
TGTGCCAGCAGTGACCCGACAGGGGTAGGAAAACTGTTTTTT
CASSDPTGVGKLFF
>.|TRBV12-5|TRBJ1-1|.
TGTGCTAGTGGTCCTTCGGGGGGGACTGAAGCTTTCTTT
CASGPSGGTEAFF
>few|TRBV30|TRBJ1-3|.
TGTGCCTGGAGTAGGGGGGGAAACACCATATATTTT
CAWSRGGNTIYF